The clone carrying this T cell receptor beta chain was found once. Its antigen remains unknown. Primers for the PCR totalled 60 Vbeta and 13 Jbeta. Clones were read by immunoSEQ multiplex PCR, and TCRdb kept only the in-frame ones, dropping some. The data hold about 93,000 clones, with around 80% observed a single time. This specimen belongs to a study of cytomegalovirus exposure and HLA in healthy donors. Study observations and caveats: Differences between HLA loci emerged in a later analysis of TCR association rates, with DRB1 most and HLA-C fewest. A later analysis linked a missense variant in DCLRE1C to the trimming of TCR beta V and J genes.

The CDR3 loop spans 14 amino acids. V was cut by 3 bases and J by 3 bases, with 9 bases left in between. Germline CDR1 KGHSH, CDR2 LQKENI. The sequencing sample was made of PBMCs. The chain is built from TRBV18 and TRBJ1-5, with D unclear. The source is a man under 40 in good health and CMV-seronegative. The CDR3 is CASSPTSDNQPQHF. The CDR3 DNA is TGTGCCAGCTCACCTACCAGCGACAATCAGCCCCAGCATTTT.